This T cell receptor (beta chain) was observed in a study of T cells in Graves' hyperthyroidism and ophthalmopathy. This clonotype was observed a handful of times. No antigen is known for it. RNA transcripts served as the template for amplifying TCR beta CDR3 regions. A set of HTBI primers served as the primers for a first-round RT-PCR of the TCR CDR3. TCRdb re-called the multiplex PCR reads through MiXCR, storing one row per CDR3 protein. The sample includes about 840,000 distinct CDR3 sequences, about two fifths of them seen just once. Study-level findings and limits: Classification by a 13 V-J model distinguished ophthalmopathy from stable hyperthyroidism. Researchers found most expanded thyroid clonotypes above 0.001 in blood as well.

Germline CDR1 DFQATT, CDR2 SNEGSKA (reference sequence). Between the trimmed V and J ends, which lost 7 bases and 5 bases, there was a span of 14 bases. The CDR3 contains 12 residues. Sequenced sample: blood. The chain couples TRBV20-1 to TRBJ2-5; D tentatively fits TRBD1 or TRBD2 (5 bases each). The clonotype originates from a man between 18 and 29 years old with Graves' hyperthyroidism. CDR3 residues: CSGWGSGETQYF. The CDR3 nucleotides read TGCAGTGGATGGGGGAGTGGGGAGACCCAGTACTTC.